The present T cell receptor beta chain was sequenced within a study of blood T cell repertoires in COVID-19. Study-level background: PBMCs, B-cell-depleted T cells, or T cells provided the cDNA or gDNA that made up the material.

V dropped 10 bases and J dropped 7; count of bases not matched to a gene: 6. This CDR3 is built from 11 residues. Original analysis: Estimates of nucleated cell counts were drawn from the amplification of reference gene primers. Sequencing used immunoSEQ multiplex PCR; TCRdb keeps in-frame clones, though not all of them. The DNA gave D and trimming, while V, J and clone size come from that table. The data hold some 150,000 clones, with about 87% observed a single time. The genes are TRBV12-3 or TRBV12-4 and TRBJ2-7; the match to TRBD1 covers 8 bases. Sequencing used peripheral blood. The origin of this receptor is a woman aged 50 to 65 with acute or convalescent COVID-19. The CDR3 loop reads CATRTGREQYF. CDR3 coding DNA: TGTGCCACTAGGACAGGGAGGGAGCAGTACTTC.